This TCR beta chain was sequenced for a study of T cells in localized non-small cell lung cancer. Findings of the study overall: A median of around 60 clones ranked among the top 100 in tumor appeared in adjacent lung. Uninvolved adjacent lung had more T cell clonality than any other tissue, topping tumor. As only one tumor region underwent sequencing, heterogeneity remains possible.

The adjacent lung that was sampled lay at least 2 cm from the tumor margin and showed no atypia. Germline loops: CDR1 LNHNV, CDR2 YYDKDF (reference sequence). The V and J ends lost 5 bases and 3 bases, in that order; junction bases with no gene match: 7. CDR3 length: 14 residues. This clone was found a few times. Its antigen is still unknown. The method was immunoSEQ multiplex PCR; TCRdb's version includes in-frame clones alone and lacks a portion of them. In the table there are some 1,500 clones, 20% to 25% of which are singletons. The gene calls are TRBV15 and TRBJ2-7, with TRBD2 matching 7 bases. The sample in question was normal lung tissue next to the tumor, obtained before any cancer treatment. The clonotype was recovered from a woman aged 35 to 75 with stage I lung adenocarcinoma. The CDR3 coding sequence is TGTGCCACCAGCGGCGGGGGACCGTACTACGAGCAGTACTTC. The encoded protein is CATSGGGPYYEQYF.